This TCR beta chain was sequenced in a study of cytomegalovirus exposure and HLA in healthy donors. Study-wide context: Out of 300 to 500 genotyped donors, approximately 84% belonged to the Caucasian-associated ancestry cluster. General study findings and limits: Both high specificity and high sensitivity reportedly marked the classifier's diagnosis of cytomegalovirus status. Across donors, presence/absence analyses took sequencing depth to be roughly uniform. A later analysis reportedly identified an Asian-associated ancestry cluster as carrying fewer N-insertions than the approximately 710-donor mean.

Primers for the PCR totalled 60 Vbeta and 13 Jbeta. Here immunoSEQ multiplex PCR was the method, and the copy in TCRdb shows in-frame clones only, minus some. The data contain approximately 150,000 clones, approximately 80% of them singletons. As for this clone: Its cognate antigen is unknown.

The V end was cut by 4 bases, the J end by 8 bases, with 12 bases between. CDR3 length: 13 residues. Germline assignment: CDR1 SGHRS and CDR2 YFSETQ. Sequenced material: PBMCs. The source is a male donor in good health and CMV-seronegative. This chain links TRBV5-1 with TRBJ1-4; tentative D call: TRBD1 (5 bases). The CDR3 nucleotides are TGCGCCAGCAGCGGCAGGGTGGGGGAAAAACTGTTTTTT. Translating it yields CASSGRVGEKLFF.